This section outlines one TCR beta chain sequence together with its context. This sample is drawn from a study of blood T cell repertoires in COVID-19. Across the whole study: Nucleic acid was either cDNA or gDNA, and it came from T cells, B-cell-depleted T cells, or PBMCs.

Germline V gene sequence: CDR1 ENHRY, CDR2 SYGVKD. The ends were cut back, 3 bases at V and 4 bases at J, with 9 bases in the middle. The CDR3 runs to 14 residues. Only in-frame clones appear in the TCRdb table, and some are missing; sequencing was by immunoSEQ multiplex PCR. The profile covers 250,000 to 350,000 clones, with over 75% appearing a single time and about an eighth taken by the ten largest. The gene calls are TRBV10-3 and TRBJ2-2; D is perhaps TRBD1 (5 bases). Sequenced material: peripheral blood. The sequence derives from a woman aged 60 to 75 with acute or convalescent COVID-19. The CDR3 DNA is TGTGCCATCAGTGACAGGGTGGCCACCGGGGAGCTGTTTTTT. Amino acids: CAISDRVATGELFF.